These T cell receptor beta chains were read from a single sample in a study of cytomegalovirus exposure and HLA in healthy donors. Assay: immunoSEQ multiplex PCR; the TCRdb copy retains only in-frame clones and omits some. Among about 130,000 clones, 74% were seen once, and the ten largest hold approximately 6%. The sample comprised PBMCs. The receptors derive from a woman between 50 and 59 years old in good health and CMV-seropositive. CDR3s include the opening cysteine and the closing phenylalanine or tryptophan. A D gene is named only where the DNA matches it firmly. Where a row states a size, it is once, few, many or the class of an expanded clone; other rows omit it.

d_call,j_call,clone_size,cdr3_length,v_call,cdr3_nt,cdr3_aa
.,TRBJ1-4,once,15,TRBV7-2,TGTGCCAGCAGCTTAGGAGACAGGACCGCCGAAAAACTGTTTTTT,CASSLGDRTAEKLFF
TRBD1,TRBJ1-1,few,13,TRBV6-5,TGTGCCAGCAGTTCTACAGGGGACACTGAAGCTTTCTTT,CASSSTGDTEAFF
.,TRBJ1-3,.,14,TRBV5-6,TGTGCCAGCAGTTCTACAGGGTCTGGAAACACCATATATTTT,CASSSTGSGNTIYF
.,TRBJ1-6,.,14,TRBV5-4,TGTGCCAGCAGCTTGGTTGGGGCGAATTCACCCCCCCACTTT,CASSLVGANSPPHF
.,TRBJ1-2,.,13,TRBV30,TGTGCCTCTGACAGAATTCCTAACTATGGCTACACCTTC,CASDRIPNYGYTF
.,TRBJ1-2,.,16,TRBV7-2,TGTGCCAGCAGCTCAGCCTCCGGGACACTGAACTATGGCTACACCTTC,CASSSASGTLNYGYTF
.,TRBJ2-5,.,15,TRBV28,TGTGCCAGCAGTTTCCCCGGACCGGAGGGGGAGACCCAGTACTTC,CASSFPGPEGETQYF
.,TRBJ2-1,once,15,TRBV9,TGTGCCAGCAGCGTCCTGGACAGCTCCTACAATGAGCAGTTCTTC,CASSVLDSSYNEQFF
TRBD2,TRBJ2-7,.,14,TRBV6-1,TGTGCCAGCAGTGGAGCGGGGGGGACCCACGAGCAGTACTTC,CASSGAGGTHEQYF
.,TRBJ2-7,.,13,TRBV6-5,TGTGCCAGCAGTTCTGACAGTCCCTACGAGCAGTACTTC,CASSSDSPYEQYF
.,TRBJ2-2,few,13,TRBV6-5,TGTGCCAGCGTTAGCCTGAACACCGGGGAGCTGTTTTTT,CASVSLNTGELFF
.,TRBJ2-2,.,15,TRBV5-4,TGTGCCAGCAGCTTGGAGGCAGGGGTTACCGGGGAGCTGTTTTTT,CASSLEAGVTGELFF
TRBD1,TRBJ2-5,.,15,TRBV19,TGTGCCAGTAGTATGGGGACAGGGTTTGCGGAGACCCAGTACTTC,CASSMGTGFAETQYF
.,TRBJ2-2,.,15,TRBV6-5,TGTGCCAGCAGCCGGGAGTATAAGAACACCGGGGAGCTGTTTTTT,CASSREYKNTGELFF
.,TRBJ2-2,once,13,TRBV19,TGTGCCAGTAGTATGAGGCAGACCGGGGAGCTGTTTTTT,CASSMRQTGELFF
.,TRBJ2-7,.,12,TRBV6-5,TGTGCCAGCAGTGAAGCCCCCGGGGGTCCCTACTTC,CASSEAPGGPYF
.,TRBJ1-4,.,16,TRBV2,TGTGCCAGCAGTGACCCTTACCGGGGGGCGGCTGAAAAACTGTTTTTT,CASSDPYRGAAEKLFF
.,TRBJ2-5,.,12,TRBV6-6,TGTGCCAGCAGAGGCGGTGCGGAGACCCAGTACTTC,CASRGGAETQYF
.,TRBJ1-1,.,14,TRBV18,TGTGCCAGCTCACCAAGGGAGGGTTACACTGAAGCTTTCTTT,CASSPREGYTEAFF
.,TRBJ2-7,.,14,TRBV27,TGTGCCAGCAGTTCCCAGGGGCCCCCCTACGAGCAGTACTTC,CASSSQGPPYEQYF
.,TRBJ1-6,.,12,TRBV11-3,TGTGCCAGCAGCCGAGGGAACTCACCCCTCCACTTT,CASSRGNSPLHF
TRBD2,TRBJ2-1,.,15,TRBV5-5,TGTGCCAGCAGCGGAACTAGCGGGGGGTGGTATGAGCAGTTCTTC,CASSGTSGGWYEQFF
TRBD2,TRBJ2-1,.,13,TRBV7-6,TGTGCCAGCAGCCCGGGAGAAAGACTAGCAAACTTCTTC,CASSPGERLANFF
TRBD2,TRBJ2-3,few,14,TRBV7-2,TGTGCCAGCAGCTACGGGGGGGGCAGGGATACGCAGTATTTT,CASSYGGGRDTQYF
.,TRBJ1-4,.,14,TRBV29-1,TGCAGCGTCCCCCCTCCCAGGGGACCAGAAAAACTGTTTTTT,CSVPPPRGPEKLFF
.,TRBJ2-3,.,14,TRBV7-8,TGTGCCAGCAGCTCTCTAGCGAGCGCAGATACGCAGTATTTT,CASSSLASADTQYF
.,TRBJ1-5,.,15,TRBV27,TGTGCCAGTCGGCCCTTCGACTCGGTGAATCAGCCCCAGCATTTT,CASRPFDSVNQPQHF
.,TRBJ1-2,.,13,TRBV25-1,TGTGCCAGCAGTGAATCAGGGAACTATGGCTACACCTTC,CASSESGNYGYTF
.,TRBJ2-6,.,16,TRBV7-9,TGTGCCAGCAGCTTGCCTGTCGGGGCTGGGGCCAACGTCCTGACTTTC,CASSLPVGAGANVLTF
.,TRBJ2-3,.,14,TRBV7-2,TGTGCCAGCAGCTTACTTTGGGGCGCAGATACGCAGTATTTT,CASSLLWGADTQYF
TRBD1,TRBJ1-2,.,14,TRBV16,TGTGCCAGCAGCCAACGACAGGGCCTAGGGAGCTACACCTTC,CASSQRQGLGSYTF
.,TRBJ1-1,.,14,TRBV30,TGTGCCTGGAGTGTCTTAGCCATGAACACTGAAGCTTTCTTT,CAWSVLAMNTEAFF
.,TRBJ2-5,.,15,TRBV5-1,TGCGCCAGCAGCCCCTCGGCAGGCGCTGGGGAGACCCAGTACTTC,CASSPSAGAGETQYF
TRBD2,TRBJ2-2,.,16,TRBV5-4,TGTGCCAGCAGCCGGGAGGCTAGCGGGGGCACCGGGGAGCTGTTTTTT,CASSREASGGTGELFF
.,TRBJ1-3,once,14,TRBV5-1,TGCGCCAGCAGCCCCGAACTTTCAGGAAACACCATATATTTT,CASSPELSGNTIYF
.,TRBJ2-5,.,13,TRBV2,TGTGCCAGCAGTGTGGAGTGGCGTGAGACCCAGTACTTC,CASSVEWRETQYF
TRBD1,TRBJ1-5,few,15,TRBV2,TGTGCCAGCAGCGAGGATGGACAGGTCAATCAGCCCCAGCATTTT,CASSEDGQVNQPQHF
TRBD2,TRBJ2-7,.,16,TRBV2,TGTGCCAGCAGTGGCGTAGCGGGGGGCTTCTCCTACGAGCAGTACTTC,CASSGVAGGFSYEQYF
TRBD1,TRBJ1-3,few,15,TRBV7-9,TGTGCCAGCAGCCCCTTGAGGGGGCCCGGAAACACCATATATTTT,CASSPLRGPGNTIYF
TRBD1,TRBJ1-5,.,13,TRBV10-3,TGTGCCATCAGTGACCAGGGGGATCAGCCCCAGCATTTT,CAISDQGDQPQHF
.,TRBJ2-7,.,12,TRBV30,TGTGCCTGGAGCAGGGACACCTACGAGCAGTACTTC,CAWSRDTYEQYF
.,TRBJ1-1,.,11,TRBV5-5,TGTGCCAGCACCCCAGGGGTAGAAGCTTTCTTT,CASTPGVEAFF
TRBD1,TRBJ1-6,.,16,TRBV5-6,TGTGCCAGCAGCTTGGACAGGGGCTCCTATAATTCACCCCTCCACTTT,CASSLDRGSYNSPLHF
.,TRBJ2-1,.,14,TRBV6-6,TGTGCCAGCAGTTACGGAGGGAAGACCACTGAGCAGTTCTTC,CASSYGGKTTEQFF
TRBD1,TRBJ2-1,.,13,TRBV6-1,TGTGCCAGTAAACAGGGGGCTAGAAATGAGCAGTTCTTC,CASKQGARNEQFF
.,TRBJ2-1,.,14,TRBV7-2,TGTGCCAGCAGCCGGGACAAAGCGTCAAAGGAGCAGTTCTTC,CASSRDKASKEQFF
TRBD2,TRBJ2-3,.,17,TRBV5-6,TGTGCCAGCAGCTTGGGCGGGGGGGCGGGCGGCACAGATACGCAGTATTTT,CASSLGGGAGGTDTQYF
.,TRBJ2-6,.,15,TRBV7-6,TGTGCCAGCAGCTTAGGAACACCTGGGGCCAACGTCCTGACTTTC,CASSLGTPGANVLTF
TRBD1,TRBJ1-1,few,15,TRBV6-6,TGTGCCAGCTCGGGACAGAGAGACGTGAACACTGAAGCTTTCTTT,CASSGQRDVNTEAFF
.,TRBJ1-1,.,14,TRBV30,TGTGCCTGGAGCGACGGGACTGAGAACACTGAAGCTTTCTTT,CAWSDGTENTEAFF
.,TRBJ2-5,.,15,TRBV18,TGTGCCAGCTCACCACCGTCACTTAACGGAGAGACCCAGTACTTC,CASSPPSLNGETQYF
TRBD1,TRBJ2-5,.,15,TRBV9,TGTGCCAGCAGCCTCGGGACAGGGGGGGGAGAGACCCAGTACTTC,CASSLGTGGGETQYF
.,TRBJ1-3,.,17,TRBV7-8,TGTGCCAGCAGCTTCGCTGGCAGGGTTGGCTCTGGAAACACCATATATTTT,CASSFAGRVGSGNTIYF
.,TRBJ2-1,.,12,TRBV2,TGTGCCAGCAGTGATCGGTACAATGAGCAGTTCTTC,CASSDRYNEQFF